This T cell receptor beta chain was identified during a study of breast tumors, draining lymph nodes, adjacent tissues. Germline-derived CDR1 and CDR2 are SGHTA and FQGNSA. V was shortened by 5 bases and J by 4 bases, with 12 bases between the two germline ends. This CDR3 spans 14 amino acids. This clonotype was picked up one time. No antigen is known for it. TCRdb called the multiplex PCR reads again in MiXCR, with one record for every CDR3 protein. The table includes over 150,000 distinct CDR3 sequences, approximately 33% detected once. Study-level results: Tumor TCR diversity was below lymph nodes but above nontumor tissue.

Axillary draining lymph nodes of breast cancer patients supplied the node samples. Sequences were obtained from axillary lymph node tissue. The sequence came from a female donor with breast cancer. Some clones in this sample may be carry-over from other donors' samples. This chain links TRBV7-2 with TRBJ2-1; maybe TRBD2 (5 bases). The CDR3 bases are TGTGCCAGCAGCCCACGGACTGGATACAATGAGCAGTTCTTC. Amino acids: CASSPRTGYNEQFF.